This record concerns one T cell receptor beta chain sequence. The antigen is undetermined. This sample stems from a study of response to subunit inactivated influenza vaccine. Study conclusions and caveats: The authors offered the suggestion that each seasonal influenza vaccination recruits few new T cells.

Between the trimmed V and J ends, which lost 0 bases and 11 bases, there was a span of 13 bases. This CDR3 is built from 13 residues. The germline CDR1 and CDR2 sequences are MNHEY and SVGEGT. TCRdb passed the RT-PCR reads through MiXCR, listing each CDR3 protein once. The table has about 240,000 distinct CDR3 sequences, 12% seen once. The sample here was non-naive T cells sorted from PBMCs, taken 14 days before vaccination. This receptor was taken from a man aged 50 to 59 who received an inactivated influenza vaccine. The V call is TRBV6-2 or TRBV6-3, the J call TRBJ1-1; TRBD1 is a possible D gene (6 bases). CDR3 in DNA: TGTGCCAGCAGTTACTCCCACAGGGCGGGGGCTTTCTTT. As protein: CASSYSHRAGAFF.